The 7 T cell receptor beta chains below all came from one sample that was sequenced in a study of T cell clusters in autoimmune cytopenias. TRB rearrangements were amplified by touch-down multiplex PCR with mixed TRB-A/B primers. From the multiplex PCR reads, TCRdb lists one entry per CDR3 protein and no DNA. In total, the table holds about 5,100 distinct CDR3 sequences. TRB was amplified from around 250 ng of peripheral blood genomic DNA per sample. The same data also went into a second study, on T cell repertoires in aging, cancer and after chemotherapy.

Sequencing used peripheral blood. These TCRs come from a human donor in good health.

The CDR3 is CAISSGTSGIGELFF. The chain links TRBV10-3 to TRBJ2-2; TCRdb lists TRBD2, though no DNA is available to test this call. Germline assignment: CDR1 ENHRY and CDR2 SYGVKD. This CDR3 region has 15 residues.

The chain uses TRBV6-5 and TRBJ1-2; no DNA is available, so the TRBD1 call from TCRdb remains unchecked. The length of the CDR3 is 13 residues. Germline CDR1 is MNHEY and CDR2 is SVGAGI. CDR3 loop: CASSHGGGYGYTF.

The chain links TRBV6-6 to TRBJ2-7; the TRBD1 assignment by TCRdb is unverifiable without DNA. CDR3 length equals 12 residues. Looked up from germline, CDR1 is MNHNY and CDR2 is SVGAGI (reference sequence). The CDR3 loop is CASSRTGGEQYF.

The CDR3 loop reads CASSTGGTLNQPQHF. The rearrangement joins TRBV5-5 to TRBJ1-5. The V gene's germline CDR1 is SGHKS and CDR2 YYEKEE (reference sequence). CDR3 size: 15 residues.

This sequence joins TRBV6-5 and TRBJ2-7; the D gene TCRdb calls, TRBD1, cannot be checked with no DNA. CDR1 and CDR2 from the germline V gene are MNHEY and SVGAGI. The CDR3 extends over 16 amino acids. The chain's CDR3 is CASSLQGGQLLNEQYF.

The genes are TRBV30 and TRBJ1-2; the D call from TCRdb, TRBD1, cannot be confirmed without DNA. CDR1 and CDR2 from the germline V gene are GTSNPN and SVGIG (reference sequence). The CDR3 runs to 13 residues. The CDR3 here is CAWSALGAGGYTF. Using reference TRBV30 and TRBJ1-2 for the parts outside the CDR3, the full variable domain is SQTIHQWPATLVQPVGSPLSLECTVEGTSNPNLYWYRQAAGRGLQLLFYSVGIGQISSEVPQNLSASRPQDRQFILSSKKLLLSDSGFYLCAWSALGAGGYTFGSGTRLTVV.

The chain has TRBV5-6 and TRBJ2-2; TCRdb calls TRBD1, which cannot be checked without DNA. Germline V CDR1 and CDR2: SGHDT, YYEEEE. The CDR3 consists of 13 residues. The CDR3 sequence is CAWMGQCTGELFF.